This is a list of T cell receptor beta chains from one sample in a study of Graves' ophthalmopathy and Graves' hyperthyroidism. MiXCR, applied by TCRdb to the multiplex PCR reads, yields one record per CDR3 protein. The table lists some 1.1 million distinct CDR3 sequences, about 38% of them singletons. Sequencing was done on a sample of peripheral blood or thyroid tissue (not recorded which). These receptors all stem from an adult man with Graves' hyperthyroidism. The CDR3 runs from the conserved cysteine through the conserved F or W. D genes are given only for firm matches. For some rows the clone size is stated as once, few or many, or as a class when expanded; others skip it.

v_gene,j_gene,d_gene,abundance,CDR3nt,CDR3aa
TRBV7-3,TRBJ2-6,TRBD1,NA,TGTGCCAGCAGCCTCGGACAGGGGAGGGCCTACGTCCTGACTTTC,CASSLGQGRAYVLTF
TRBV20-1,TRBJ1-5,TRBD1,many,TGCAGTGCTAGAGGGGACAGACTGTCGCCCCAGCATTTT,CSARGDRLSPQHF
TRBV29-1,TRBJ2-7,NA,NA,TGCAGCGTCAATGGGCGACAGGCGCCCTACGAGCAGTACTTC,CSVNGRQAPYEQYF
TRBV11-2,TRBJ2-7,NA,few,TGCGCCAGCAGCCAAGGGCCTAGCGTAGACTACGAGCAGTACTTC,CASSQGPSVDYEQYF
TRBV7-7,TRBJ2-7,NA,NA,TGTGCCAGCAGCCCTACGAGCAGGGGAGGGGGCGGCGAGCAGTACTTC,CASSPTSRGGGGEQYF
TRBV9,TRBJ1-4,NA,many,TGTGCCAGCAGCGTAGGAGGGGTTGGCGAAAAACTGTTTTTT,CASSVGGVGEKLFF
TRBV12-5,TRBJ1-1,NA,NA,TGTGCTAGTGGTTTGGGGATACAGAACACTGAAGCTTTCTTT,CASGLGIQNTEAFF
TRBV10-2,TRBJ2-7,TRBD2,few,TGCGCCAGCAGTGCCGGACTAGCGTTCTACGAGCAGTACTTC,CASSAGLAFYEQYF
TRBV19,TRBJ1-2,TRBD1,many,TGTGCCAGTAGTACCCGGACAGGTAGCGGCTACACCTTC,CASSTRTGSGYTF
TRBV19,TRBJ2-7,TRBD2,NA,TGTGCCAGTAGCAGCGGACTAGCGAGGACCTACGAGCAGTACTTC,CASSSGLARTYEQYF
TRBV5-1,TRBJ2-2,TRBD1,NA,TGCGCCAGCAGCTTGACCGGACAGGGGAGTAACGGGGAGCTGTTTTTT,CASSLTGQGSNGELFF
TRBV11-1,TRBJ1-5,NA,NA,TGTGCCACCCCGCCCCGGCTAAGCAATCAGCCCCAGCATTTT,CATPPRLSNQPQHF
TRBV18,TRBJ1-6,NA,NA,TGTGCCAGCTCACCGTCCCCGGGGAATTCACCCTTCCACTTT,CASSPSPGNSPFHF
TRBV30,TRBJ2-2,NA,few,TGTGCCTGGATCCCACCGACCGGGGAGCTGTTTTTT,CAWIPPTGELFF
TRBV5-1,TRBJ2-2,TRBD1,NA,TGCGCCAGCAGACCAGGGACAGGGGGGCCCGGGGAGCTGTTTTTT,CASRPGTGGPGELFF
TRBV15,TRBJ1-6,NA,few,TGTGCCACCAGCAGAGGGCCGATAAATTCACCCCTCCACTTT,CATSRGPINSPLHF
TRBV10-3,TRBJ2-2,NA,few,TGTGCCAGCAGTTACGGGGGCCTGTACACCGGGGAGCTGTTTTTT,CASSYGGLYTGELFF
TRBV20-1,TRBJ2-2,NA,NA,TGCAGCCCCTTGTTATCGAACACCGGGGAGCTGTTTTTT,CSPLLSNTGELFF
TRBV20-1,TRBJ2-6,NA,many,TGCAGTGCCCACGGACGGGCGCGAGGGGCCAACGTCCTGACTTTC,CSAHGRARGANVLTF
TRBV2,TRBJ2-5,TRBD1,many,TGTGCCAGCAGGGGTATCGGACAGGTCCAGTACTTC,CASRGIGQVQYF
TRBV20-1,TRBJ2-7,NA,NA,TGCAGTGCTAGAGGTCAGCATAAGGGGCACTACGAGCAGTACTTC,CSARGQHKGHYEQYF
TRBV7-2,TRBJ1-2,NA,NA,TGTGCCAGCAGCTACAGGGAAATGGACTGGCGGGCGCGAGATGGAGGCTACACCTTC,CASSYREMDWRARDGGYTF
TRBV9,TRBJ1-1,NA,few,TGTGCCAGCAGCGTAGCCGATGGATCAGTAGCTTTCTTT,CASSVADGSVAFF
TRBV9,TRBJ1-2,NA,NA,TGTGCCAGCAGCGCAAACAGCGACTACACCTTC,CASSANSDYTF
TRBV28,TRBJ2-7,TRBD1,NA,TGTGCTAGCACCCCCTGGCAGGGGGCTTACGAGCAGTACTTC,CASTPWQGAYEQYF
TRBV4-1,TRBJ2-5,NA,few,TGCGCCAGCAGCCAAGGGTTCTTCGGAGAAGAGACCCAGTACTTC,CASSQGFFGEETQYF
TRBV12-3/TRBV12-4,TRBJ1-2,TRBD1,many,TGTGCCAGCAGCCTAGGGACAGGGCGTTCGAACTATGGCTACACCTTC,CASSLGTGRSNYGYTF
TRBV25-1,TRBJ2-7,NA,NA,TGTGTCAGTGATGAAGACAGCTCCTACGAGCAGTACTTC,CVSDEDSSYEQYF
TRBV20-1,TRBJ2-5,TRBD1,NA,TGCAGTCCGAAGCCGACAGGGTCAGAGACCCAGTACTTC,CSPKPTGSETQYF
TRBV25-1,TRBJ1-2,NA,NA,TGTGCCAGCAGTGAATCTAGGGGGGCTTTTGGCTACACCTTC,CASSESRGAFGYTF
TRBV7-2,TRBJ1-4,NA,few,TGTGCCAGCAGCGAAGACGGCTGGAAGGAAAAACTGTTTTTT,CASSEDGWKEKLFF
TRBV7-9,TRBJ1-2,TRBD1,many,TGTGCCAGCAGCTCCAACAGGGGAGACGGCTATGGCTACACCTTC,CASSSNRGDGYGYTF
TRBV9,TRBJ2-5,TRBD2,few,TGTGCCAGCAGCGAGACCGGGACTAGCGGGGGAGAGACCCAGTACTTC,CASSETGTSGGETQYF
TRBV20-1,TRBJ2-7,NA,NA,TGCAGTGCTGCTGGCTTCTCCTACGAGCAGTACTTC,CSAAGFSYEQYF
TRBV6-6,TRBJ1-2,NA,few,TGTGCCAGCAGTTACTCGTCAGGGGTGTATGGCTACACCTTC,CASSYSSGVYGYTF
TRBV6-5,TRBJ2-7,TRBD2,few,TGTGCCAGCGGGGGGGGACCCTCCTACGAGCAGTACTTC,CASGGGPSYEQYF
TRBV14,TRBJ2-7,NA,NA,TGTGCCAGCAGCGTTACAACCGGGACCGCGCTGTACGAGCAGTACTTC,CASSVTTGTALYEQYF
TRBV5-1,TRBJ1-2,TRBD1,NA,TGTGCCAGCAGTTACCGACAGGGCGGCGGCTGCACCTTC,CASSYRQGGGCTF
TRBV7-3,TRBJ2-2,NA,NA,TGTGCCACCCGACAGTCCCCTAGCACCGGGGAGCTGTTTTTT,CATRQSPSTGELFF
TRBV20-1,TRBJ1-2,NA,many,TGCAGTGCTAGTCTCAAGGGTGATGGCTACACCTTC,CSASLKGDGYTF
TRBV10-2,TRBJ1-1,NA,many,TGCGCCAGCACTTCACCGGGACGGCTGAACACTGAAGCTTTCTTT,CASTSPGRLNTEAFF
TRBV6-5,TRBJ1-5,NA,few,TGTGCCAGCGGAACAGATCGACAGCCCCAGCATTTT,CASGTDRQPQHF
TRBV9,TRBJ1-2,NA,many,TGTGCCAGCAGCGTGACCGGCAACTATGGCTACACCTTC,CASSVTGNYGYTF
TRBV7-3,TRBJ2-2,NA,NA,TGTGCCAGAAAACAGGGAAACACCGGGGAGCTGTTTTTT,CARKQGNTGELFF
TRBV7-9,TRBJ2-3,NA,NA,TGTGCCAGCAGCTTAGCGAGAGGAGACCCAGATACGCAGTATTTT,CASSLARGDPDTQYF
TRBV7-8,TRBJ1-3,NA,NA,TGTGCCAGCAGCTTAGACTGGGGCACCATATATTTT,CASSLDWGTIYF
TRBV10-1,TRBJ2-7,TRBD2,NA,TGCGCCAGCATCGGGGGGCTAGCGGGAGCCTACGAGCAGTACTTC,CASIGGLAGAYEQYF
TRBV7-3,TRBJ1-5,TRBD1,NA,TGTGCCAGCAGTTATCTCGCCAGACCCGGGACAGGGTTGGAGCCCCAGCATTTT,CASSYLARPGTGLEPQHF
TRBV15,TRBJ1-6,NA,NA,TGTGCCACCAGCAGCCCCCACAGGGAGGGGAATTCACCCCTCCACTTT,CATSSPHREGNSPLHF
TRBV25-1,TRBJ1-2,TRBD1,NA,TGTGCCAGCAGTGAATACGCGGGACCGACAGGGAGAGGTGGCTACACCTTC,CASSEYAGPTGRGGYTF
TRBV28,TRBJ2-7,TRBD1,NA,TGTGCCAGCAAAAGAACGACAGGGGGCGACGAGCATTACTTC,CASKRTTGGDEHYF
TRBV29-1,TRBJ2-7,TRBD2,NA,TGCAGCGTTGAAACTAGGGAGGGTTCCAACGAGCAGAACTTC,CSVETREGSNEQNF
TRBV5-1,TRBJ2-5,NA,many,TGCGCCAGCAGCTTGCTCCTCCCTCACGGGGAGACCCAGTACTTC,CASSLLLPHGETQYF
TRBV5-1,TRBJ2-5,NA,NA,TGCGCCAGCAGCTCCGGACAACAGGGAGAGACCCAGTACTTC,CASSSGQQGETQYF
TRBV20-1,TRBJ2-2,NA,NA,TGCAGTGCTAGAGATCATAGGGGCGAGCACTCGGGGGAACTGTTTTTT,CSARDHRGEHSGELFF
TRBV6-5,TRBJ1-1,TRBD1,few,TGTGCCAGCAGACCCGGGACAGGTGTTTTGGCTTTCTTT,CASRPGTGVLAFF